This TCR beta chain was found in a study of vaccination and CD4 T cells after COVID-19. Study results and limitations: Convalescent patients' median share of reactive clones seen only post-vaccination was about 87%.

Regarding this clonotype: What it binds is not known.

Stated treatment: roughly 11-day PBMC culture with coronavirus spike peptide pools or control peptides (ViraFEST assay). First, ViraFEST expanded antigen-specific T cells with peptide pools, and next it sequenced the TCRs. An Oncomine TCR Beta short-read assay was used to sequence the DNA from cultured CD4+ T cells. TCRdb reprocessed the PCR reads with MiXCR, giving one entry per CDR3 protein. The table records more than 9,000 distinct CDR3 sequences, approximately 59% of them present only once. The material sequenced was CD4+ T cells from blood, cultured in vitro. This clonotype was obtained from a human donor who had recovered from COVID-19.

The CDR3 sequence is CASSLSGGRVGDTQYF. The CDR3 DNA follows: TGTGCCAGCAGCTTATCTGGAGGCAGGGTCGGAGATACGCAGTATTTT. V is TRBV7-3 and J is TRBJ2-3; tentatively, D is TRBD1 or TRBD2 (5 bases each). V lost 2 bases, J lost 5 bases, and 17 bases lay in between. Germline lookup yields CDR1 SGHTA and CDR2 FQGTGA. There are 16 residues in the CDR3.